The 18 T cell receptor beta chains presented below share a single source sample, sequenced in a study of Ad26.COV2.S vaccination and SARS-CoV-2 variants. Indicated treatment: about 20 received Ad26.COV2.S at low or high dose, single or two shots; about 5 received placebo; per-sample allocation not given. Day 63 following the first vaccine or placebo injection was when the samples were taken. Method: immunoSEQ multiplex PCR; TCRdb's copy keeps in-frame clones and lacks some. The sample lists around 300,000 clones, about 88% occurring once. The input for sequencing was peripheral blood, taken in a trial of Ad26.COV2.S vaccine versus placebo. These receptors originate from a person aged 18-65 years who received the Ad26.COV2.S COVID-19 vaccine or a placebo.

This rearrangement joins TRBV5-5 to TRBJ1-1; unclear D gene. V lost 0 bases and J lost 0, with 21 bases in between. Germline V gene lookup returns CDR1 SGHKS and CDR2 YYEKEE (reference sequence). The CDR3 has 19 amino acids. The CDR3 DNA follows: TGTGCCAGCAGCTTGGGCCGGACGGCGTCGAAACCGATGAACACTGAAGCTTTCTTT. This codes for CASSLGRTASKPMNTEAFF.

The chain uses TRBV6-5 and TRBJ2-7; D is undetermined. This CDR3 has 14 residues. V dropped 5 bases and J dropped 3 bases, with 14 bases sitting between them. Germline V gene data show CDR1 as MNHEY and CDR2 as SVGAGI. The CDR3 sequence is CASSRRAPLYEQYF. In DNA, the CDR3 is TGTGCCAGCAGTCGTCGAGCTCCCCTCTACGAGCAGTACTTC.

This clone occurred once. The chain couples TRBV24-1 to TRBJ1-1; no reliable D call. Germline CDR1 is KGHDR and CDR2 is SFDVKD. Trimming left V 2 bases short and J 4 bases short, with 10 bases between. The CDR3 sequence is 14 residues long. As DNA, the CDR3 is TGTGCCACCAGTGATTCGCTGCGGGCCACTGAAGCTTTCTTT. This gives the protein CATSDSLRATEAFF.

This clone showed up just once. V usage is TRBV6-1 and J usage is TRBJ2-1, with 10 bases identical to TRBD2. The germline gives CDR1 MNHNS, CDR2 SASEGT. CDR3 length equals 16 residues. The junction had 3 bases not matched to a gene; V was cut back by 1 base and J by 3 bases. Here the CDR3 DNA reads TGTGCCAGCAGTGAAGTACTAGCGGGACGCTACAATGAGCAGTTCTTC. Its protein product is CASSEVLAGRYNEQFF.

This chain links TRBV29-1 with TRBJ2-5, with 9 nucleotides matching TRBD1. The CDR3 is made up of 15 amino acids. With V trimmed by 5 bases and J by 7 bases, 14 bases remained unmatched. Germline CDR1 reads SQVTM; CDR2 reads ANQGSEA. CDR3 DNA sequence: TGCAGCGTTCCGCCCGGGACAGGGATGACCGGGACCCAGTACTTC. As protein: CSVPPGTGMTGTQYF. Full variable domain (missing parts from reference TRBV29-1 and TRBJ2-5): SAVISQKPSRDICQRGTSLTIQCQVDSQVTMMFWYRQQPGQSLTLIATANQGSEATYESGFVIDKFPISRPNLTFSTLTVSNMSPEDSSIYLCSVPPGTGMTGTQYFGPGTRLLVL.

The gene calls are TRBV28 and TRBJ1-1; a possible D gene is TRBD1 (5 bases). The germline CDR1 and CDR2 sequences are MDHEN and SYDVKM. V lost 3 bases to trimming and J lost 0 bases, with 11 bases between them. This CDR3 has 15 amino acids. The CDR3 here is CASSLGPPMNTEAFF. The CDR3 bases are TGTGCCAGCAGTTTGGGACCCCCGATGAACACTGAAGCTTTCTTT. The full variable domain, rest sourced from reference TRBV28 and TRBJ1-1, is DVKVTQSSRYLVKRTGEKVFLECVQDMDHENMFWYRQDPGLGLRLIYFSYDVKMKEKGDIPEGYSVSREKKERFSLILESASTNQTSMYLCASSLGPPMNTEAFFGQGTRLTVV.

The chain is built from TRBV4-3 and TRBJ2-7, with a tentative D call TRBD2 (5 bases). The V end was cut by 3 bases, the J end by 2 bases, with 17 bases between. The CDR3 covers 16 residues. Per the germline V gene, CDR1 is LGHNA and CDR2 is YSLEER. Written as DNA, the CDR3 is TGCGCCAGCAGCCAGTTGGTTGGCGGGTTAACCTACGAGCAGTACTTC. As protein: CASSQLVGGLTYEQYF.

The V and J genes are TRBV11-2 and TRBJ2-5; 9 nucleotides agree with TRBD1. Germline V gene data show CDR1 as SGHAT and CDR2 as FQNNGV. This CDR3 spans 15 amino acids. The V gene end was trimmed by 4 bases and the J gene end by 5 bases; junction bases not matched to a gene: 8. The CDR3 DNA follows: TGTGCCAGCAGCTCGGGACAGGGTATCGTGGAGACCCAGTACTTC. This encodes CASSSGQGIVETQYF.

This clone appeared once. The genes are TRBV29-1 and TRBJ2-1, with TRBD2 matching over 10 bases. The CDR3 has 13 amino acids. Looked up from germline, CDR1 is SQVTM and CDR2 is ANQGSEA. V gave up 5 bases and J gave up 5 bases; unmatched junction bases: 3. CDR3 residues: CSVSGGAHNEQFF. The CDR3 DNA reads as TGCAGCGTTAGCGGGGGGGCCCACAATGAGCAGTTCTTC.

The chain uses TRBV10-1 and TRBJ2-4; 11 bases line up with TRBD2. This CDR3 contains 16 residues. With V trimmed by 5 bases and J by 8 bases, 11 bases remained unmatched. Germline loops: CDR1 WNHNN, CDR2 SYGVQD (reference sequence). The CDR3 region is CASSLAPSGRCHIQYF. CDR3 bases: TGCGCCAGCAGTCTAGCCCCTAGCGGGAGGTGCCACATTCAGTACTTC.

This clone was observed a single time. The chain combines TRBV5-1 with TRBJ1-6; tentatively, D is TRBD1 (6 bases). The CDR3 totals 16 residues. Germline CDR1 and CDR2: SGHRS and YFSETQ. The V end was cut by 0 bases, the J end by 1 base, with 8 bases between. The CDR3 bases are TGCGCCAGCAGCTTGGACAGGGCGTCCTATAATTCACCCCTCCACTTT. Amino acids: CASSLDRASYNSPLHF. Based on the CDR3 plus reference TRBV5-1 and TRBJ1-6, the full variable domain is KAGVTQTPRYLIKTRGQQVTLSCSPISGHRSVSWYQQTPGQGLQFLFEYFSETQRNKGNFPGRFSGRQFSNSRSEMNVSTLELGDSALYLCASSLDRASYNSPLHFGNGTRLTVT.

V is TRBV7-2 and J is TRBJ2-1, with 10 bases lining up with TRBD2. Trimming at V came to 3 bases and at J to 6 bases, leaving 5 bases not matched to a gene. The CDR3 consists of 15 residues. Germline CDR1 is SGHTA and CDR2 is FQGNSA. Here the CDR3 reads CASSFFLAGANEQFF. CDR3 bases: TGTGCCAGCAGCTTTTTCCTAGCGGGGGCCAATGAGCAGTTCTTC. Looking up the rest from reference TRBV7-2 and TRBJ2-1 gives the full variable domain: GAGVSQSPSNKVTEKGKDVELRCDPISGHTALYWYRQSLGQGLEFLIYFQGNSAPDKSGLPSDRFSAERTGGSVSTLTIQRTQQEDSAVYLCASSFFLAGANEQFFGPGTRLTVL.

The chain has TRBV10-1 and TRBJ1-4, with 11 bases fitting TRBD1. The CDR3 is made up of 18 amino acids. Germline V gives CDR1 WNHNN, CDR2 SYGVQD (reference sequence). After removal of 2 bases from V and 0 bases from J, the junction contained 5 bases not matched to a gene. In DNA, the CDR3 is TGCGCCAGCAGTGAGCCTCCGGGACAGGGGGCAACTAATGAAAAACTGTTTTTT. Protein: CASSEPPGQGATNEKLFF.

The V and J genes are TRBV23-1 and TRBJ1-5; D not certain. TRBV23-1 is an open reading frame whose function is uncertain. Trimming stripped 2 bases from V and 3 bases from J, with 11 bases between. CDR3 length: 15 amino acids. CDR3 amino acids: CASSQSSVNNQPQHF. CDR3 sequence (DNA): TGCGCCAGCAGTCAAAGCAGCGTGAACAATCAGCCCCAGCATTTT.

This sequence joins TRBV11-3 and TRBJ2-7, with a tentative D call TRBD1 (7 bases). V lost 3 bases, J lost 7 bases, and 19 bases lay in between. This CDR3 is 15 amino acids long. CDR1 is SGHNT and CDR2 is YENEEA in the germline V gene. In DNA, the CDR3 is TGTGCCAGCAGCTTGGTACAGGGGACTTTTGGAGAGCAGTACTTC. This translates into CASSLVQGTFGEQYF. Based on the CDR3 plus reference TRBV11-3 and TRBJ2-7, the full variable domain is EAGVVQSPRYKIIEKKQPVAFWCNPISGHNTLYWYLQNLGQGPELLIRYENEEAVDDSQLPKDRFSAERLKGVDSTLKIQPAELGDSAVYLCASSLVQGTFGEQYFGPGTRLTVT.

This rearrangement joins TRBV4-2 to TRBJ2-3, with 11 bases fitting TRBD2. This CDR3 has 16 amino acids. CDR1 and CDR2 (germline): LGHNA, YNFKEQ. V gave up 3 bases and J gave up 4 bases; unmatched junction bases: 6. The CDR3 sequence: CASSQILAGAADTQYF. The DNA of the CDR3 is TGTGCCAGCAGCCAGATACTAGCGGGAGCGGCAGATACGCAGTATTTT.

J is TRBJ1-2 and V is TRBV28, with D perhaps matching TRBD1 (6 bases). The V end lost 2 bases, the J end lost 6 bases, and 16 bases lay between the germline ends. Germline V gene lookup returns CDR1 MDHEN and CDR2 SYDVKM. CDR3 length: 15 amino acids. The CDR3 sequence: CASSLQGQGLDGYTF. The CDR3 DNA is TGTGCCAGCAGTTTACAGGGGCAGGGGTTGGATGGCTACACCTTC.

The chain is built from TRBV7-6 and TRBJ1-1, with D possibly being TRBD1 (6 bases). The germline V gene has CDR1 SGHVS and CDR2 FNYEAQ. The CDR3 totals 14 residues. Trimming shortened V by 1 base and J by 8 bases, and 14 bases separated the two germline ends. The chain's CDR3 is CASSLEAGVGEAFF. DNA for the CDR3: TGTGCCAGCAGCTTAGAGGCAGGGGTGGGGGAAGCTTTCTTT.